This T cell receptor beta chain derives from a study of shared clonotypes between healthy human individuals. Study-level findings and limits: Represented diversity (both genetic and exposure-history) was limited by the small number of donors. In this cohort, only blood was sampled, and tissue repertoires likely differ.

Caucasian adults living in Nashville, Tennessee, provided all samples. With 6 bases removed from V and 3 bases from J, the gap between germline ends came to 17 bases. Looked up from germline, CDR1 is MNHNS and CDR2 is SASEGT. The length of the CDR3 is 15 residues. An assay was performed, and its level was deep. TCRdb keeps only in-frame clones here, not all; method: immunoSEQ multiplex PCR. The data contain approximately 480,000 clones, over 60% of them singletons. About this clone itself: Its target is not known.

Sequenced: PBMCs. The chain links TRBV6-1 to TRBJ1-1; D gene uncertain. This clonotype was sampled from a woman between 35 and 50 years old in good health. Some clones in this sample may be carry-over from other donors' samples. In DNA form, the CDR3 reads TGTGCCAGCAGGACCCACCAGGTGGCCCACACTGAAGCTTTCTTT. It encodes CASRTHQVAHTEAFF.